The 17 T cell receptor beta chains below all came from one sample that was sequenced in a study of shared clonotypes between healthy human individuals. Sequenced by immunoSEQ multiplex PCR; TCRdb stores in-frame clones only, minus some. The sample has millions of clones; approximately 95% are singletons. The sequenced material came from naive CD4+ T cells from PBMCs. Documented subset: CD45RA+ positively selected. The receptors stem from a man younger than 30 in good health. Some clones in this sample may be carry-over from other donors' samples.

The count of this clone is one. The rearrangement uses TRBV5-4 and TRBJ2-1, with 8 bases aligning to TRBD2. Trimming at V came to 4 bases and at J to 5 bases, leaving 11 bases not matched to a gene. The CDR3 is 16 residues long. In germline, CDR1 is SGHNT, CDR2 YYREEE (reference sequence). The CDR3 spells CASSKTQFSGNNEQFF. The CDR3 DNA sequence: TGTGCCAGCAGCAAAACCCAATTTAGCGGGAACAATGAGCAGTTCTTC.

This chain uses TRBV9 with TRBJ2-2; weak D call: TRBD2 (5 bases). CDR3 length equals 13 residues. Per germline, CDR1 SGDLS and CDR2 YYNGEE. V lost 2 bases to trimming and J lost 4 bases, with 6 bases between them. CDR3 in DNA: TGTGCCAGCAGCGTCGGGGTCACCGGGGAGCTGTTTTTT. As protein: CASSVGVTGELFF.

This clone has a single count. J is TRBJ1-2 and V is TRBV4-1; D unresolved. Trimming pared 3 bases from V and 4 bases from J, leaving 21 bases between. Germline V gives CDR1 MGHRA, CDR2 YSYEKL. The CDR3 has 17 amino acids. In nucleotides, the CDR3 is TGCGCCAGCAGCCACCCGAACCGGGAGCCCACTCCCTATGGCTACACCTTC. As protein: CASSHPNREPTPYGYTF.

The chain links TRBV11-3 to TRBJ2-5; D ambiguous. CDR1 is SGHNT, CDR2 YENEEA, per germline. The CDR3 sequence is 14 residues long. The V gene lost 4 bases and the J gene lost 4 bases, with 13 bases spanning the gap. The CDR3 DNA reads as TGTGCCAGCAGCTCCGCCCTCTGCCGAGAGACCCAGTACTTC. Its protein product is CASSSALCRETQYF.

The V call is TRBV12-5, the J call TRBJ2-5, with D possibly being TRBD1 or TRBD2 (5 bases each). Germline V gene data show CDR1 as LGHNT and CDR2 as FRNRAP. V gave up 1 base and J gave up 4 bases, with 16 bases separating them. This CDR3 contains 16 residues. CDR3 sequence (DNA): TGTGCTAGTGGTTTGGCACCTGGGGAGCAGGGAGAGACCCAGTACTTC. Translated, it gives CASGLAPGEQGETQYF.

J is TRBJ2-5 and V is TRBV5-4; 11 nucleotides align to TRBD2. The ends lost 2 bases at V and 9 bases at J; junction bases unmatched: 15. The germline gives CDR1 SGHNT, CDR2 YYREEE (reference sequence). CDR3 length equals 17 residues. This chain's CDR3 is CASSLGASTSGARAQYF. The CDR3 nucleotides read TGTGCCAGCAGCTTAGGCGCATCGACTAGCGGGGCCAGGGCCCAGTACTTC.

The genes are TRBV27 and TRBJ1-3; no definite D call. CDR3 length: 14 residues. The V gene's germline CDR1 is MNHEY and CDR2 SMNVEV (reference sequence). Trimming removed 7 bases from V and 7 bases from J, with 17 bases in between. The DNA of the CDR3 is TGTGCCAGCACACCCGCGAGAGGGTCCAACACCATATATTTT. Its translation is CASTPARGSNTIYF.

Concerning this clone: The sample has other DNA sequences that encode this CDR3 too. The chain employs TRBV5-4 and TRBJ1-1; possibly TRBD1 for D (6 bases). The CDR3 consists of 14 residues. Germline loops: CDR1 SGHNT, CDR2 YYREEE (reference sequence). V lost 5 bases to trimming and J lost 0 bases, with 11 bases between them. In DNA, the CDR3 is TGTGCCAGCAGTCTCGGACAGATGAACACTGAAGCTTTCTTT. Translation gives CASSLGQMNTEAFF. Filled out from reference TRBV5-4 and TRBJ1-1, the complete variable domain reads ETGVTQSPTHLIKTRGQQVTLRCSSQSGHNTVSWYQQALGQGPQFIFQYYREEENGRGNFPPRFSGLQFPNYSSELNVNALELDDSALYLCASSLGQMNTEAFFGQGTRLTVV.

The chain joins TRBV7-9 to TRBJ2-3; D gene ambiguous. V was cut by 1 base and J by 5 bases, with 7 bases left in between. The germline V gene has CDR1 SEHNR and CDR2 FQNEAQ (reference sequence). The CDR3 runs to 13 residues. The CDR3 loop reads CASSLVRVDTQYF. The CDR3 DNA reads as TGTGCCAGCAGCTTAGTACGGGTAGATACGCAGTATTTT.

As for this clone: The same CDR3 arises from other DNA sequences in this sample as well. This sequence joins TRBV10-3 and TRBJ1-5, with D possibly being TRBD1 (5 bases). Germline-derived CDR1 and CDR2 are ENHRY and SYGVKD. The CDR3 spans 13 residues. The V end lost 4 bases, the J end lost 4 bases, and 8 bases lay between the germline ends. The CDR3 here is CAISGQGNQPQHF. The CDR3, as DNA: TGTGCCATCAGTGGCCAGGGAAATCAGCCCCAGCATTTT.

This clone was seen a single time. This chain uses TRBV2 with TRBJ2-5, with D unresolved. V was pared by 6 bases and J by 1 base, with 9 bases between. Germline values: CDR1 SNHLY, CDR2 FYNNEI. The CDR3 is 13 residues long. The CDR3 loop reads CASSLLLQETQYF. The CDR3 nucleotides are TGTGCCAGCAGCCTTCTACTCCAAGAGACCCAGTACTTC.

This rearrangement joins TRBV4-2 to TRBJ1-2, with 8 bases identical to TRBD1. The germline V gene has CDR1 LGHNA and CDR2 YNFKEQ. The trim removed 0 bases at V and 7 bases at J, leaving 4 bases unmatched. The CDR3 loop spans 14 amino acids. The CDR3 coding sequence is TGTGCCAGCAGCCAAGACAGGGGGCGCGGTGGCTACACCTTC. This gives the protein CASSQDRGRGGYTF.

CDR3 DNA: TGTGCCAGCAGTGAAACTAGCGGGAGTCGGGAGCAGTTCTTC. Translated, it gives CASSETSGSREQFF. The rearrangement links TRBV6-1 to TRBJ2-1, with 11 positions matching TRBD2. CDR1 and CDR2 from the germline V gene are MNHNS and SASEGT. With 2 bases clipped from V and 10 bases from J, the junction kept 4 bases outside the gene matches. There are 14 residues in the CDR3.

The chain couples TRBV5-1 to TRBJ1-1; D is unclear. Germline V CDR1 and CDR2: SGHRS, YFSETQ. This CDR3 has 14 amino acids. V lost 7 bases to trimming and J lost 0 bases, with 13 bases between them. CDR3: CASGSEMMNTEAFF. CDR3 DNA sequence: TGCGCCAGCGGGTCCGAGATGATGAACACTGAAGCTTTCTTT. The whole variable domain, remainder taken from reference TRBV5-1 and TRBJ1-1, is KAGVTQTPRYLIKTRGQQVTLSCSPISGHRSVSWYQQTPGQGLQFLFEYFSETQRNKGNFPGRFSGRQFSNSRSEMNVSTLELGDSALYLCASGSEMMNTEAFFGQGTRLTVV.

The V call is TRBV6-5, the J call TRBJ2-3, with 8 bases aligning to TRBD2. The CDR3 spans 15 residues. Germline CDR1 MNHEY, CDR2 SVGAGI. V gave up 7 bases and J gave up 0 bases; unmatched junction bases: 6. The CDR3 coding sequence is TGTGCCAGCAAGCGGGCTAGCGGGAGCACAGATACGCAGTATTTT. It translates to CASKRASGSTDTQYF.

The chain uses TRBV5-1 and TRBJ1-2; a possible D gene is TRBD1 (6 bases). V dropped 4 bases and J dropped 8 bases, with 15 bases sitting between them. The CDR3 runs 13 residues. The germline V gene has CDR1 SGHRS and CDR2 YFSETQ. The CDR3 is CASSPQGGEGYTF. CDR3 DNA sequence: TGCGCCAGCAGCCCACAGGGAGGAGAGGGCTACACCTTC.

The rearrangement links TRBV11-3 to TRBJ2-1; TRBD2 agrees at 13 bases. This CDR3 contains 17 residues. The V and J ends lost 1 base and 7 bases, in that order; junction bases with no gene match: 7. CDR1 and CDR2 (germline): SGHNT, YENEEA. CDR3 bases: TGTGCCAGCAGCTTAGGAACCCCACTAGCGGGAGGGAATGAGCAGTTCTTC. This sequence encodes CASSLGTPLAGGNEQFF.